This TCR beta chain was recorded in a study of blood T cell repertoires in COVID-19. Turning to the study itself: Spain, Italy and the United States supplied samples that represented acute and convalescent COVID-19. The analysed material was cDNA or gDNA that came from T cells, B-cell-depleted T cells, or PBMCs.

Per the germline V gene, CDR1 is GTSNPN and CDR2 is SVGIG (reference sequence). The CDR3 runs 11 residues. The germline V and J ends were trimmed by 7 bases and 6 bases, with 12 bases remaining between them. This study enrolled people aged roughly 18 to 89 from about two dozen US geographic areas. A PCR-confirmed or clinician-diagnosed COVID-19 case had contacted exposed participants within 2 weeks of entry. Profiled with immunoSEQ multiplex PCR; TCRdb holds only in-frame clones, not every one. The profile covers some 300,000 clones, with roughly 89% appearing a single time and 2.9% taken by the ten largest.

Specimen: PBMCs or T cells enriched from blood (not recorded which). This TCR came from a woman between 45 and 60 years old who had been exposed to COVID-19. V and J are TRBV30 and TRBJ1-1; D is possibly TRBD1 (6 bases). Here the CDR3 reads CASNRAAEAFF. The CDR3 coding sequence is TGTGCCTCCAACAGGGCCGCTGAAGCTTTCTTT. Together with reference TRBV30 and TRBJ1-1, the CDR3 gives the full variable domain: SQTIHQWPATLVQPVGSPLSLECTVEGTSNPNLYWYRQAAGRGLQLLFYSVGIGQISSEVPQNLSASRPQDRQFILSSKKLLLSDSGFYLCASNRAAEAFFGQGTRLTVV.